These 30 T cell receptor beta chains share one sample of origin, sequenced in a study of T cell responses to AZD1222 COVID-19 vaccine. Sequencing was performed with immunoSEQ multiplex PCR; in TCRdb, only in-frame clones are kept and a portion is missing. The top ten hold around 2.8% of the sample, which has approximately 74,000 clones, roughly 80% seen once. The specimen was peripheral blood, collected on day 0 of AZD1222 vaccination. The receptors come from an adult in good health.

This chain connects TRBV10-3 to TRBJ2-1, with TRBD2 matching over 7 bases. CDR1 is ENHRY, CDR2 SYGVKD, per germline. The CDR3 consists of 20 residues. J gave up 0 bases and V 0 bases, and 14 bases lay outside the gene matches. CDR3 protein: CAISESTGQAGLSSYNEQFF. In DNA form, the CDR3 reads TGTGCCATCAGTGAGTCGACTGGTCAAGCGGGGCTGAGCTCCTACAATGAGCAGTTCTTC.

This sequence joins TRBV7-3 and TRBJ1-1, with D unresolved. Germline values: CDR1 SGHTA, CDR2 FQGTGA. The CDR3 is made up of 15 amino acids. V lost 1 base and J 1 base, leaving 10 bases between the germline ends. The CDR3 protein is CASSLKWSSNTEAFF. The CDR3 bases are TGTGCCAGCAGCTTAAAATGGTCTTCGAACACTGAAGCTTTCTTT.

J is TRBJ2-7 and V is TRBV19; D is possibly TRBD1 or TRBD2 (5 bases each). Germline CDR1 LNHDA, CDR2 SQIVND (reference sequence). V was shortened by 0 bases and J by 2 bases, with 11 bases between the two germline ends. CDR3 length: 15 amino acids. As DNA, the CDR3 is TGTGCCAGTAGTATAGATGGGGGTTCCGCCTACGAGCAGTACTTC. Translating gives CASSIDGGSAYEQYF.

For the CDR3, the DNA is TGTGCCAGCAGCCGTATTGAAGCTTTCTTT. Translation gives CASSRIEAFF. The rearrangement links TRBV5-8 to TRBJ1-1; D gene uncertain. CDR1 and CDR2 (germline): SGHTS, YDEGEE. V lost 4 bases and J 7 bases, leaving 5 bases between the germline ends. This CDR3 contains 10 residues.

V gene TRBV21-1 combines with J gene TRBJ2-1. TRBV21-1 is a recognized pseudogene. This CDR3 is built from 14 residues. The CDR3 spells CASSQRTSGDEQFF. Written as DNA, the CDR3 is TGTGCCAGCAGCCAAAGAACGTCCGGCGATGAGCAGTTCTTC.

The rearrangement uses TRBV11-3 and TRBJ2-2; 11 positions match TRBD2. V lost 5 bases, J lost 8 bases, and 10 bases stayed unmatched. Germline V CDR1 and CDR2: SGHNT, YENEEA. The CDR3 loop spans 16 amino acids. The CDR3 nucleotides read TGTGCCAGCAGCCTCCGGACTAGCGGGTCCAGGGGGGAGCTGTTTTTT. Translating it yields CASSLRTSGSRGELFF.

The chain joins TRBV15 to TRBJ2-3; no definite D call. The CDR3 has 15 amino acids. Germline V gene sequence: CDR1 LNHNV, CDR2 YYDKDF (reference sequence). V gave up 1 base and J gave up 0 bases, with 8 bases separating them. In nucleotides, the CDR3 is TGTGCCACCAGCAGAGCGCGGTTTAGCACAGATACGCAGTATTTT. This translates into CATSRARFSTDTQYF.

The chain joins TRBV4-3 to TRBJ1-3; D unresolved. V was cut by 0 bases and J by 0 bases, with 9 bases left in between. This CDR3 spans 16 amino acids. Germline CDR1 LGHNA, CDR2 YSLEER. CDR3 nucleotides: TGCGCCAGCAGCCAAGATAATTCGGACTCTGGAAACACCATATATTTT. It codes for CASSQDNSDSGNTIYF.

CDR3 sequence (DNA): TGTGCCTGGAGGTCAGGGGGCAATCAGCCCCAGCATTTT. This encodes CAWRSGGNQPQHF. The chain carries TRBV30 and TRBJ1-5; tentative D call: TRBD1 (6 bases). From germline, CDR1 is GTSNPN and CDR2 SVGIG (reference sequence). The V end lost 3 bases, the J end lost 2 bases, and 8 bases lay between the germline ends. The CDR3 contains 13 residues.

This clone was picked up a small number of times. V and J are TRBV15 and TRBJ2-2; D may be TRBD2 (5 bases). The CDR3 runs to 16 residues. V was shortened by 5 bases and J by 0 bases, with 13 bases between the two germline ends. The germline CDR1 and CDR2 sequences are LNHNV and YYDKDF (reference sequence). This chain's CDR3 is CATSQKAVSNTGELFF. The DNA of the CDR3 is TGTGCCACCAGCCAAAAAGCGGTATCGAACACCGGGGAGCTGTTTTTT.

The chain joins TRBV3-1 (or the pseudogene TRBV3-2) to TRBJ2-1; 10 bases map to TRBD2. CDR3 length: 15 residues. V was pared by 4 bases and J by 7 bases, with 7 bases of the junction left unmatched. From germline, CDR1 is LGHDT and CDR2 YNNKEL (reference sequence). DNA for the CDR3: TGTGCCAGCAGCCTCCCTAGCGGGAGCCGGAATGAGCAGTTCTTC. Its protein is CASSLPSGSRNEQFF.

This sequence joins TRBV3-1 (or the pseudogene TRBV3-2) and TRBJ2-1; D is unresolved. From germline, CDR1 is LGHDT and CDR2 YNNKEL (reference sequence). Trimming shortened V by 4 bases and J by 0 bases, and 10 bases separated the two germline ends. The CDR3 extends over 15 amino acids. The CDR3 DNA sequence: TGTGCCAGCAGCCCTCGGACGAGCTCCTACAATGAGCAGTTCTTC. Translation gives CASSPRTSSYNEQFF.

The chain couples TRBV10-3 to TRBJ2-3; D is unclear. The length of the CDR3 is 14 residues. V was trimmed by 8 bases and J by 4 bases, leaving 16 bases between them. In germline, CDR1 is ENHRY, CDR2 SYGVKD. The CDR3 is CAIGGSGKADTQYF. DNA of the CDR3: TGTGCCATCGGTGGCAGTGGGAAGGCAGATACGCAGTATTTT.

This chain joins TRBV3-1 (or the pseudogene TRBV3-2) and TRBJ1-3; D is undetermined. Germline lookup yields CDR1 LGHDT and CDR2 YNNKEL (reference sequence). Between the trimmed V and J ends, which lost 4 bases and 4 bases, there was a span of 8 bases. The CDR3 sequence is 13 residues long. CDR3 sequence: CASSPSGGNTIYF. CDR3 bases: TGTGCCAGCAGCCCCTCGGGGGGAAACACCATATATTTT.

The rearrangement links TRBV5-4 to TRBJ2-2, with 11 bases lining up with TRBD2. The V and J ends lost 4 bases and 0 bases, in that order; junction bases with no gene match: 5. The CDR3 totals 17 residues. Germline values: CDR1 SGHNT, CDR2 YYREEE (reference sequence). In DNA, the CDR3 is TGTGCCAGCAGCCCGCTAGCGGGAGGCGCGAACACCGGGGAGCTGTTTTTT. Its translation: CASSPLAGGANTGELFF.

CDR3 amino acids: CASSQDYRGGQPQHF. CDR3 in DNA: TGCGCCAGCAGCCAGGACTACAGGGGCGGCCAGCCCCAGCATTTT. The chain couples TRBV4-3 to TRBJ1-5; TRBD1 agrees at 7 bases. V lost 3 bases, J lost 7 bases, and 9 bases stayed unmatched. There are 15 residues in the CDR3. Per germline, CDR1 LGHNA and CDR2 YSLEER.

Worth noting for this clone: Other nucleotide sequences in the sample specify the same CDR3. The chain employs TRBV7-2 and TRBJ2-2; TRBD1 aligns across 10 bases. Germline V gene sequence: CDR1 SGHTA, CDR2 FQGNSA. The CDR3 length is 16 residues. J lost 0 bases, V lost 5 bases, and 3 bases had no gene match. CDR3 nucleotide sequence: TGTGCCAGCAGCCTCGGGACAGGGGCGAACACCGGGGAGCTGTTTTTT. Translating it yields CASSLGTGANTGELFF.

J is TRBJ1-1 and V is TRBV2; TRBD1 matches 8 bases. The V gene end was trimmed by 5 bases and the J gene end by 10 bases; junction bases not matched to a gene: 12. The germline CDR1 and CDR2 sequences are SNHLY and FYNNEI. The CDR3 is 14 residues long. The CDR3 bases are TGTGCCAGCAGTCCCGGGACAGGTGTAAGGGGAGCTTTCTTT. Its protein product is CASSPGTGVRGAFF.

This sequence joins TRBV4-1 and TRBJ1-4, with 11 bases identical to TRBD1. V gave up 1 base and J gave up 7 bases; unmatched junction bases: 8. CDR1 and CDR2 from the germline V gene are MGHRA and YSYEKL. This CDR3 is built from 17 residues. The CDR3 DNA sequence: TGCGCCAGCAGCCAAGTAGGGACAGGGGGGGAACGTGAAAAACTGTTTTTT. Translating it yields CASSQVGTGGEREKLFF.

This clone was counted a few times. CDR3 in DNA: TGTGCCAGCAGCGTAGGCGGGGACAACTATGGCTACACCTTC. This codes for CASSVGGDNYGYTF. The chain couples TRBV9 to TRBJ1-2; D might be TRBD1 (5 bases). V shed 0 bases and J shed 2 bases, with 8 bases lying between them. Germline CDR1 SGDLS, CDR2 YYNGEE. The CDR3 has 14 residues. Full variable domain (missing parts from reference TRBV9 and TRBJ1-2): DSGVTQTPKHLITATGQRVTLRCSPRSGDLSVYWYQQSLDQGLQFLIQYYNGEERAKGNILERFSAQQFPDLHSELNLSSLELGDSALYFCASSVGGDNYGYTFGSGTRLTVV.

V is TRBV12-5 and J is TRBJ2-7; D ambiguous. Germline V gene lookup returns CDR1 LGHNT and CDR2 FRNRAP. The V gene lost 2 bases and the J gene lost 2 bases, with 10 bases spanning the gap. The CDR3 has 14 amino acids. CDR3: CASGLSGTPYEQYF. The DNA of the CDR3 is TGTGCTAGTGGTTTGTCTGGCACCCCCTACGAGCAGTACTTC.

The V gene is TRBV7-8, the J gene TRBJ1-1; 7 bases match TRBD1. From germline, CDR1 is SGHVS and CDR2 FQNEAQ. CDR3 size: 15 residues. V lost 2 bases, J lost 4 bases, and 7 bases stayed unmatched. The CDR3 loop is CASSLSGGVGTEAFF. The CDR3 DNA is TGTGCCAGCAGCTTATCAGGGGGTGTGGGCACTGAAGCTTTCTTT.

The CDR3 bases are TGTGCCATCAGTTCGGGGGGGAGCGCGAACACCGGGGAGCTGTTTTTT. This translates into CAISSGGSANTGELFF. The V and J genes are TRBV10-3 and TRBJ2-2, with TRBD2 matching over 8 bases. The V gene's germline CDR1 is ENHRY and CDR2 SYGVKD. With 5 bases clipped from V and 0 bases from J, the junction kept 5 bases outside the gene matches. The CDR3 runs to 16 residues.

The rearrangement links TRBV7-2 to TRBJ1-2, with 10 bases identical to TRBD1. The length of the CDR3 is 15 residues. Germline V CDR1 and CDR2: SGHTA, FQGNSA. V shed 4 bases and J 10 bases; nucleotides not matched to a gene: 12. This chain's CDR3 is CASSSRQGARVVYTF. The CDR3 DNA reads TGTGCCAGCAGCTCTAGACAGGGGGCGCGCGTCGTCTACACCTTC.

The rearrangement uses TRBV10-3 and TRBJ2-3; the match to TRBD2 covers 12 bases. After removal of 3 bases from V and 2 bases from J, the junction contained 9 bases not matched to a gene. The germline V gene encodes CDR1 ENHRY and CDR2 SYGVKD. This CDR3 has 18 residues. CDR3 bases: TGTGCCATCAGTGACGGGTGGGGGACTAGCGGGCCCACAGATACGCAGTATTTT. It codes for CAISDGWGTSGPTDTQYF.

The chain links TRBV7-9 to TRBJ2-7; no reliable D call. This CDR3 contains 13 residues. Trimming stripped 3 bases from V and 6 bases from J, with 12 bases between. The germline gives CDR1 SEHNR, CDR2 FQNEAQ (reference sequence). The CDR3 loop reads CASSFLASFEQYF. DNA of the CDR3: TGTGCCAGCAGCTTCCTGGCCTCTTTCGAGCAGTACTTC.

The chain's CDR3 is CASSQGQGALYGYTF. As DNA, the CDR3 is TGCGCCAGCAGCCAGGGACAGGGGGCCCTCTATGGCTACACCTTC. This chain joins TRBV4-1 and TRBJ1-2; 12 bases fit TRBD1. This CDR3 region has 15 residues. Trimming took 3 bases from V and 4 from J; bases not matched to a gene: 3. Germline assignment: CDR1 MGHRA and CDR2 YSYEKL.

The chain carries TRBV19 and TRBJ1-6; D is ambiguous. The V and J ends lost 3 bases and 4 bases respectively, with 10 bases between them. Germline CDR1 is LNHDA and CDR2 is SQIVND (reference sequence). The CDR3 loop spans 15 amino acids. CDR3 in DNA: TGTGCCAGTAGTATGATAGGAGAGTATAATTCACCCCTCCACTTT. Its translation: CASSMIGEYNSPLHF. Full variable domain (remainder filled in from reference TRBV19 and TRBJ1-6): DGGITQSPKYLFRKEGQNVTLSCEQNLNHDAMYWYRQDPGQGLRLIYYSQIVNDFQKGDIAEGYSVSREKKESFPLTVTSAQKNPTAFYLCASSMIGEYNSPLHFGNGTRLTVT.

This clone came up once. The rearrangement links TRBV6-2 or TRBV6-3 to TRBJ2-5; D possibly corresponds to TRBD1 (5 bases). This CDR3 contains 15 residues. V lost 4 bases to trimming and J lost 2 bases, with 14 bases between them. Germline V gene data show CDR1 as MNHEY and CDR2 as SVGEGT. The CDR3 DNA is TGTGCCAGCAGTTCTACCCTCGGACATCAAGAGACCCAGTACTTC. Amino acids: CASSSTLGHQETQYF.

The chain couples TRBV19 to TRBJ2-1, with D tentatively TRBD2 (5 bases). CDR1 and CDR2 from the germline V gene are LNHDA and SQIVND (reference sequence). The V gene lost 0 bases and the J gene lost 3 bases, with 9 bases spanning the gap. This CDR3 has 15 residues. This CDR3 is CASSIETTYYNEQFF. CDR3 coding DNA: TGTGCCAGTAGTATAGAGACTACATACTACAATGAGCAGTTCTTC.